The T cell receptor (beta chain) under discussion was sequenced for a study of cytomegalovirus exposure and HLA in healthy donors. Points from the study as a whole: The number of N-insertions in an Asian-associated ancestry cluster was reportedly below the 666-donor mean in a later analysis. While the bulk of TCR sequences proved rare, some public TCRs turned up in many donors.

With regard to this clone: Its cognate antigen is unknown.

V was clipped by 4 bases and J by 8 bases, with 10 bases between them. Germline CDR1 is SGHNT and CDR2 is YYREEE (reference sequence). The CDR3 length is 12 residues. Primers: 60 Vbeta forward and 13 Jbeta reverse. The data were produced by immunoSEQ multiplex PCR, yet TCRdb's version contains in-frame clones alone and is incomplete. This sample's table reports tens of thousands of clones. The chain links TRBV5-4 to TRBJ2-1, with D perhaps matching TRBD2 (5 bases). The material sequenced was PBMCs. The TCR comes from a girl aged 5-17 years in good health and CMV-seropositive. CDR3: CASSLPEDEQFF. DNA for the CDR3: TGTGCCAGCAGCCTCCCGGAGGATGAGCAGTTCTTC. The whole variable domain, filled in from reference TRBV5-4 and TRBJ2-1, reads ETGVTQSPTHLIKTRGQQVTLRCSSQSGHNTVSWYQQALGQGPQFIFQYYREEENGRGNFPPRFSGLQFPNYSSELNVNALELDDSALYLCASSLPEDEQFFGPGTRLTVL.